Listed below are T cell receptor beta chains from one sample, sequenced in a study of type 1 regulatory T cells. For these receptors, no antigen is known. A single record per CDR3 protein comes from TCRdb applying MiXCR to the reads. This table holds about 23,000 distinct CDR3 sequences, less than 50% found once. What was sequenced was cultured T cells, either the whole culture or a sorted T cell fraction (not recorded which). The receptors come from a human donor in good health. The CDR3 runs from the conserved cysteine through the conserved F or W. D genes are given only for firm matches. The listing skips clone size in some rows; elsewhere it reads once, few, many or a size class.

clone_size	v_call	j_call	d_call	cdr3_nt	cdr3_aa
few	TRBV29-1	TRBJ1-1	.	TGCAGCGTTGACGAACAGGGACTGAACACTGAAGCTTTCTTT	CSVDEQGLNTEAFF
.	TRBV4-1	TRBJ2-3	.	TGCGCCAGCAGCCAAAACATAGGGGTGGATACGCAGTATTTT	CASSQNIGVDTQYF
.	TRBV24-1	TRBJ2-7	.	TGTGCCACCAGTGACCCGCCCACAGACGAGCAGTACTTC	CATSDPPTDEQYF
medium-sized	TRBV4-2	TRBJ1-2	.	TGTGCCAGCAGCCAGGTCCCGGACTATGGCTACACCTTC	CASSQVPDYGYTF
.	TRBV11-2	TRBJ2-1	.	TGTGCCAGCAGCTTACTATTATCCAAAACGGGGGATGGTAATGAGCAGTTCTTC	CASSLLLSKTGDGNEQFF
.	TRBV20-1	TRBJ1-2	.	TGCAGTGCAATTAACGCCGGAGACTATGGCTACACCTTC	CSAINAGDYGYTF
many	TRBV11-2	TRBJ2-1	.	TGTGCCAGCAGCTTAAGAGGGTCGGTCGATGAGCAGTTCTTC	CASSLRGSVDEQFF
.	TRBV5-1	TRBJ2-2	.	TGCGCCAGCAGAGACATGGGGGTCGGGGAGCTGTTTTTT	CASRDMGVGELFF
.	TRBV6-1	TRBJ1-2	.	TGTGCCAGCAGGGATCAGCCTGGCTATGGCTACACCTTC	CASRDQPGYGYTF
medium-sized	TRBV5-1	TRBJ1-1	.	TGCGCCAGCGGATTTTCGGGCCTGAACACTGAAGCTTTCTTT	CASGFSGLNTEAFF
few	TRBV30	TRBJ2-1	TRBD1	TGTGCCCAAAGACAGGGGACACTAGGGCAGTTCTTC	CAQRQGTLGQFF
.	TRBV11-2	TRBJ1-2	TRBD1	TGTGCCAGCACCCCGGGACAGGGTTATGGCTACACCTTC	CASTPGQGYGYTF
.	TRBV24-1	TRBJ2-5	.	TGTGCCACCAGTGACCCGGGGTACCAAGAGACCCAGTACTTC	CATSDPGYQETQYF
.	TRBV20-1	TRBJ2-7	.	TGCAGTGCTAGTGGTCCGGGGGATGCCTACGAGCAGTACTTC	CSASGPGDAYEQYF
.	TRBV7-9	TRBJ1-5	.	TGTGCCAGCAGCTTAGGCTACCTGGGGCCCCAGCATTTT	CASSLGYLGPQHF
.	TRBV5-1	TRBJ1-1	.	TGCGCCAGCAGCTTTGAAAAGGGTGGGGTCCGGGGCAACACTGAAGCTTTCTTT	CASSFEKGGVRGNTEAFF
.	TRBV20-1	TRBJ1-6	TRBD1	TGCAGTGCCCAACTGACAGGGTCGGGAAATTCACCCCTCCACTTT	CSAQLTGSGNSPLHF
.	TRBV6-2/TRBV6-3	TRBJ2-2	.	TGTGCCAGCAGTTTCGATTTATTGTCCCCGCCTCAGGGTACCGGGGAGCTGTTTTTT	CASSFDLLSPPQGTGELFF
.	TRBV5-1	TRBJ1-4	.	TGCGCCAGCAGCTTCAGGGGCGCAGTTAATGAAAAACTGTTTTTT	CASSFRGAVNEKLFF
.	TRBV12-3/TRBV12-4	TRBJ1-2	.	TGTGCCAGCAGTTTCGGACAGACCATCGGGGCTGGCTACACCTTC	CASSFGQTIGAGYTF
.	TRBV19	TRBJ2-1	TRBD2	TGTGCCAGTAGTATAGATCGCGGCGGGGGGTCTTACAATGAGCAGTTCTTC	CASSIDRGGGSYNEQFF
few	TRBV2	TRBJ1-5	.	TGTGCCAGCGGAAGGGGATCCTATAGCAATCAGCCCCAGCATTTT	CASGRGSYSNQPQHF
many	TRBV3-1	TRBJ1-5	.	TGTGCCAGCAGTGACAGAGATCAGCCCCAGCATTTT	CASSDRDQPQHF
.	TRBV6-1	TRBJ2-3	.	TGTGCCGTCTCAGTCGGGGTCATTCGCACAGATACGCAGTATTTT	CAVSVGVIRTDTQYF
few	TRBV18	TRBJ2-7	TRBD2	TGTGCCAGCTCAGCCCTAGCGGAAGCACACTACGAGCAGTACTTC	CASSALAEAHYEQYF
.	TRBV12-3/TRBV12-4	TRBJ2-3	.	TGTGCCAGCAGTTGGGGGGGCACAGATACGCAGTATTTT	CASSWGGTDTQYF
few	TRBV29-1	TRBJ1-1	TRBD1	TGCAGCGCCCCGGGACAGGGAGAAACTGAAGCTTTCTTT	CSAPGQGETEAFF
.	TRBV11-2	TRBJ2-5	TRBD1	TGTGCCAGCAGCCCCTCCTTGACAGGGGGCCAAGAGACCCAGTACTTC	CASSPSLTGGQETQYF
.	TRBV18	TRBJ1-2	.	TGTGCCAGCTCACCTACAGGGTCGGCTAACTATGGCTACACCTTC	CASSPTGSANYGYTF
few	TRBV18	TRBJ2-1	.	TGTGCCAGCTCAACGACACAGGGCGCCTACAATGAGCAGTTCTTC	CASSTTQGAYNEQFF
medium-sized	TRBV6-2/TRBV6-3	TRBJ1-2	.	TGTGCCAGCAGCCGGTCCGGGAGCCTCTATGGCTACACCTTC	CASSRSGSLYGYTF
few	TRBV3-1	TRBJ2-2	.	TGTGCCACCGGGGGAACCGGGGAGCTGTTTTTT	CATGGTGELFF
once	TRBV7-9	TRBJ2-2	.	TGTGCCAGCAGCTCCAGCGCACCAAGGGTCGCCGGGGAGCTGTTTTTT	CASSSSAPRVAGELFF
many	TRBV20-1	TRBJ2-2	TRBD1	TGCAGTGCTCGAAGGGACAGGGGCACCGGGGAGCTGTTTTTT	CSARRDRGTGELFF
many	TRBV5-5	TRBJ1-1	.	TGTGCCAGCGGGCGGGAAGGGGTCACTGAAGCTTTCTTT	CASGREGVTEAFF
medium-sized	TRBV7-9	TRBJ1-6	.	TGTGCCAGCAGCTTGGAGACAGGAGGAAATTCACCCCTCCACTTT	CASSLETGGNSPLHF
.	TRBV3-1	TRBJ2-5	TRBD2	TGTGCCAGCAGCCAAGTGGTTAGCGGGGGCCGGGAGGAGACCCAGTACTTC	CASSQVVSGGREETQYF
.	TRBV7-9	TRBJ1-1	.	TGTGCCAGCAGCCGTTTACTCGGACGTCTAGGGGAAACTGAAGCTTTCTTT	CASSRLLGRLGETEAFF
few	TRBV12-3/TRBV12-4	TRBJ1-1	.	TGTGCCAGCAGCCTGGTGGGGGGGGTCACTGAAGCTTTCTTT	CASSLVGGVTEAFF
.	TRBV29-1	TRBJ1-6	.	TGCAGCTTCAGGGGCTCCTATAATTCACCCCTCCACTTT	CSFRGSYNSPLHF
few	TRBV6-1	TRBJ2-3	.	TGTGCCAGCAGTCCACTAGGTTTTGGCACAGATACGCAGTATTTT	CASSPLGFGTDTQYF
.	TRBV3-1	TRBJ2-1	.	TGTGCCAGCAGCCGGAGCCGGAATGAGCAGTTCTTC	CASSRSRNEQFF
few	TRBV7-8	TRBJ2-7	TRBD1	TGTGCCAGCAGCTTAGTCATTCTCCTCGGACAGGGAAATCACGAGCAGTACTTC	CASSLVILLGQGNHEQYF
many	TRBV7-9	TRBJ1-6	.	TGTGCCAGCAGCTTATTGGGACAAAGTAATTCACCCCTCCACTTT	CASSLLGQSNSPLHF
few	TRBV28	TRBJ2-7	TRBD2	TGTGCCAGCAGTCCTCAAGGCCTAGCGGGGGGCTACGAGCAGTACTTC	CASSPQGLAGGYEQYF
.	TRBV20-1	TRBJ1-2	TRBD1	TGCAGTGCTAGAGCCGGGACAGGGATGGGAGGCTACACCTTC	CSARAGTGMGGYTF
few	TRBV18	TRBJ1-1	.	TGTGCCAGCTCACCAACAGGATGGTCCACTGAAGCTTTCTTT	CASSPTGWSTEAFF
many	TRBV20-1	TRBJ2-7	.	TGCAGTGCTAGAGATCTTGGACAGTCCTACGAGCAGTACTTC	CSARDLGQSYEQYF
.	TRBV28	TRBJ2-7	.	TGTGCCAGCAGAGGAGGTGGGCTCTACGAGCAGTACTTC	CASRGGGLYEQYF
.	TRBV7-2	TRBJ2-1	.	TGTGCCAGCAGGGATCCGGGACTTAGTCGGTATGTCAATGAGCAGTTCTTC	CASRDPGLSRYVNEQFF
many	TRBV7-3	TRBJ2-2	.	TGTGCCAGCATCCCCCCGGGAAGTAACACCGGGGAGCTGTTTTTT	CASIPPGSNTGELFF
few	TRBV6-5	TRBJ2-7	TRBD1	TGTGCCAGCAGTCGTATTGGGCAGGGGGCCTACGAGCAGTACTTC	CASSRIGQGAYEQYF
.	TRBV3-1	TRBJ2-7	.	TGTGCCAGCAGCAAGGGAAGTGGTATTTACGAGCAGTACTTC	CASSKGSGIYEQYF
once	TRBV6-2/TRBV6-3	TRBJ1-5	TRBD1	TGTGCCAGCAGTCTCAACGAAGCAAGGGGGCAAGGGCAGCCCCAGCATTTT	CASSLNEARGQGQPQHF
.	TRBV20-1	TRBJ1-1	.	TGCAGTGCGAAACGGAACACTGAAGCTTTCTTT	CSAKRNTEAFF
.	TRBV6-6	TRBJ1-2	TRBD1	TGTGCCAGCAGTTTGGGACAGGCGGGCTACACCTTC	CASSLGQAGYTF